This T cell receptor (beta chain) is from a study of T cells in Graves' hyperthyroidism and ophthalmopathy. V lost 5 bases to trimming and J lost 8 bases; unmatched junction nucleotides: 7. The CDR3 is 15 amino acids. Per germline, CDR1 SGHNT and CDR2 YENEEA. The authors deemed Graves' hyperthyroidism stable absent ophthalmopathy progression within 18 months. It was uncontrolled infection, other autoimmune disease, pregnancy or lactation that excluded patients. Diagnoses used clinical symptoms, serum thyroxine and TRAb, thyroid ultrasound and orbital computed tomography. Amplification yielded TCR beta CDR3 regions, with RNA transcripts as the source. With the HTBI primer set, the TCR CDR3 went through a first round of RT-PCR. MiXCR, run by TCRdb on the multiplex PCR reads, gives a single entry per CDR3 protein. The data contain about 400,000 distinct CDR3 sequences, 20% to 30% of them singletons. This clonotype was found many times.

The sample comprised blood. The source is a man aged 45 to 65 with Graves' hyperthyroidism. The rearrangement joins TRBV11-3 to TRBJ2-1, with 12 bases fitting TRBD2. The CDR3 region is CASSQTSGSSYEQFF. The DNA of the CDR3 is TGTGCCAGCAGCCAGACTAGCGGGAGCTCCTATGAGCAGTTCTTC.